The 15 T cell receptor beta chains given below trace back to one sample, sequenced in a study of cytomegalovirus exposure and HLA in healthy donors. Vbeta (60) and Jbeta (13) primers were used in the PCR. Data came from immunoSEQ multiplex PCR; TCRdb stores just in-frame clones and leaves some out. The sample holds 85,000 to 130,000 clones, 70% to 85% seen once. Sequenced sample: PBMCs. The origin of the receptors is a woman between 18 and 29 years old in good health and CMV-seronegative.

The CDR3 DNA follows: TGTGCCAGCAGTGCTGGGAGTCCCACAGATACGCAGTATTTT. Protein: CASSAGSPTDTQYF. The V and J genes are TRBV6-5 and TRBJ2-3; TRBD2 might be the D (5 bases). Germline lookup yields CDR1 MNHEY and CDR2 SVGAGI. V was shortened by 5 bases and J by 2 bases, with 11 bases between the two germline ends. The CDR3 runs 14 residues.

J is TRBJ2-5 and V is TRBV7-8; the match to TRBD2 covers 9 bases. With V trimmed by 5 bases and J by 5 bases, 12 bases remained unmatched. The CDR3 has 16 residues. Germline V CDR1 and CDR2: SGHVS, FQNEAQ. This CDR3 is CASSRSGGGAVETQYF. The CDR3 DNA follows: TGTGCCAGCAGCCGTAGCGGGGGAGGGGCAGTGGAGACCCAGTACTTC.

The chain links TRBV19 to TRBJ2-1, with a weak D call TRBD1 (6 bases). This CDR3 is 15 amino acids long. CDR1 is LNHDA, CDR2 SQIVND, per germline (reference sequence). V was cut by 3 bases and J by 4 bases, with 13 bases left in between. As DNA, the CDR3 is TGTGCCAGTAGTATGGCGGCAGGGGAATACAATGAGCAGTTCTTC. It specifies CASSMAAGEYNEQFF. Full variable domain (rest looked up from reference TRBV19 and TRBJ2-1): DGGITQSPKYLFRKEGQNVTLSCEQNLNHDAMYWYRQDPGQGLRLIYYSQIVNDFQKGDIAEGYSVSREKKESFPLTVTSAQKNPTAFYLCASSMAAGEYNEQFFGPGTRLTVL.

This chain uses TRBV5-1 with TRBJ2-7; TRBD2 might be the D (6 bases). The CDR3 has 15 residues. Trimming stripped 4 bases from V and 2 bases from J, with 16 bases between. Germline V gene data show CDR1 as SGHRS and CDR2 as YFSETQ. CDR3 nucleotide sequence: TGCGCCAGCAGCAGAAATACCGGGGAGGCCTACGAGCAGTACTTC. Protein sequence: CASSRNTGEAYEQYF. The whole variable domain, remainder taken from reference TRBV5-1 and TRBJ2-7, is KAGVTQTPRYLIKTRGQQVTLSCSPISGHRSVSWYQQTPGQGLQFLFEYFSETQRNKGNFPGRFSGRQFSNSRSEMNVSTLELGDSALYLCASSRNTGEAYEQYFGPGTRLTVT.

The V and J genes are TRBV28 and TRBJ1-4; D is perhaps TRBD1 (6 bases). Trimming shortened V by 6 bases and J by 6 bases, and 11 bases separated the two germline ends. The CDR3 has 13 residues. Germline V lookup: CDR1 MDHEN, CDR2 SYDVKM. The DNA of the CDR3 is TGTGCCAGCAGCAGGGGCGGAGATGAAAAACTGTTTTTT. It yields the protein CASSRGGDEKLFF.

The V and J genes are TRBV19 and TRBJ2-3; TRBD1 matches 7 bases. The CDR3 has 13 amino acids. The J segment lost 2 bases and the V segment lost 6 bases, leaving 2 bases of the junction unmatched. Germline assignment: CDR1 LNHDA and CDR2 SQIVND (reference sequence). CDR3 in amino acids: CASRGQNTDTQYF. The CDR3 bases are TGTGCCAGTAGGGGACAGAACACAGATACGCAGTATTTT.

This sequence joins TRBV28 and TRBJ2-7; 9 bases line up with TRBD2. The J segment lost 5 bases and the V segment lost 3 bases, leaving 8 bases of the junction unmatched. CDR1 and CDR2 from the germline V gene are MDHEN and SYDVKM. The CDR3 is 15 amino acids. CDR3 region: CASSLLLSGSHEQYF. CDR3 DNA: TGTGCCAGCAGTTTGCTTCTTAGCGGGAGCCACGAGCAGTACTTC.

The V call is TRBV7-3, the J call TRBJ2-4, with a weak D call TRBD1 (6 bases). The CDR3 contains 18 residues. The germline V gene has CDR1 SGHTA and CDR2 FQGTGA. V lost 5 bases to trimming and J lost 8 bases, with 28 bases between them. For the CDR3, the DNA is TGTGCCAGCAGCGCCGCCTCCACTTCAAGGCCAGGGGAAGACATTCAGTACTTC. This encodes CASSAASTSRPGEDIQYF.

This CDR3 is CASSWGAGTGYEQYF. The DNA for the CDR3 is TGCGCCAGCAGCTGGGGCGCCGGGACAGGGTACGAGCAGTACTTC. V gene TRBV5-1 combines with J gene TRBJ2-5; TRBD1 aligns across 9 bases. Matching the DNA end better, TRBJ2-7 makes the J call doubtful. Germline loops: CDR1 SGHRS, CDR2 YFSETQ. The CDR3 has 15 amino acids.

On this clone itself: A read error may produce the germline difference seen at one junction end. The chain recombines TRBV13 with TRBJ2-7; D not certain. Per germline, CDR1 PRHDT and CDR2 FYEKMQ (reference sequence). This CDR3 is 14 amino acids long. CDR3 DNA sequence: TGTGCCAGCAGTTTAGACCGATCGGGCTACGAGCAGTACTTC. Its protein is CASSLDRSGYEQYF.

The J gene is TRBJ2-1, the V gene TRBV9; 7 bases align to TRBD2. V dropped 3 bases and J dropped 0; count of bases not matched to a gene: 3. This CDR3 is 15 amino acids long. Germline CDR1 is SGDLS and CDR2 is YYNGEE. CDR3 in amino acids: CASSASGSSYNEQFF. Here the CDR3 DNA reads TGTGCCAGCAGCGCTAGCGGATCCTCCTACAATGAGCAGTTCTTC.

This clone has only one observation. V gene TRBV4-2 combines with J gene TRBJ2-1; 13 nucleotides match TRBD2. The trim removed 1 base at V and 5 bases at J, leaving 14 bases unmatched. The CDR3 sequence is 20 residues long. Germline V gives CDR1 LGHNA, CDR2 YNFKEQ. CDR3: CASSQGIRLAGGFSDNEQFF. The CDR3 DNA reads as TGTGCCAGCAGCCAAGGGATCCGACTAGCGGGAGGCTTCTCGGACAATGAGCAGTTCTTC.

The J gene is TRBJ2-7, the V gene TRBV7-2; D uncertain. In germline, CDR1 is SGHTA, CDR2 FQGNSA. The CDR3 is 12 residues long. V was trimmed by 5 bases and J by 3 bases, leaving 8 bases between them. The CDR3 coding sequence is TGTGCCAGCAGCACCGACATCTACGAGCAGTACTTC. It is translated as CASSTDIYEQYF. Together with reference TRBV7-2 and TRBJ2-7, the CDR3 gives the full variable domain: GAGVSQSPSNKVTEKGKDVELRCDPISGHTALYWYRQSLGQGLEFLIYFQGNSAPDKSGLPSDRFSAERTGGSVSTLTIQRTQQEDSAVYLCASSTDIYEQYFGPGTRLTVT.

This clone has more than one count but fewer than ten. The chain has TRBV4-3 and TRBJ1-1, with D possibly being TRBD1 (6 bases). CDR3 length: 12 amino acids. In germline, CDR1 is LGHNA, CDR2 YSLEER. V was shortened by 7 bases and J by 6 bases, with 12 bases between the two germline ends. CDR3 residues: CASMGGGAEAFF. For the CDR3, the DNA is TGCGCCAGCATGGGAGGGGGGGCTGAAGCTTTCTTT.

In DNA form, the CDR3 reads TGTGCCAGCAGCTCTAGTGGCAGGGGGCTTGGAAACACCATATATTTT. Protein: CASSSSGRGLGNTIYF. This chain connects TRBV7-8 to TRBJ1-3; 8 bases map to TRBD1. From germline, CDR1 is SGHVS and CDR2 FQNEAQ. V lost 4 bases to trimming and J lost 3 bases; unmatched junction nucleotides: 8. This CDR3 region has 16 residues.